This TCR beta chain stems from a study of CD8 T cells in Susac syndrome. CDR1 is LNHDA, CDR2 SQIVND, per germline (reference sequence). The CDR3 loop spans 13 amino acids. The V end was cut by 10 bases, the J end by 0 bases, with 12 bases between. General study findings and limits: That the number of individuals in its TCR sequencing and HLA analysis was relatively small was acknowledged by the study.

This clonotype was seen a single time. Its specificity is unknown. Negative isolation was used for CD8+ and CD4+ T cells, and FACS enrichment was applied to TEMRA cells. RNA totalling about 0.45 to 1 ug underwent reverse transcription with random hexamers. Amplification of TCR beta CDR3 by immunoSEQ multiplex PCR spanned 54 Vbeta and 13 Jbeta. One entry per CDR3 protein results from TCRdb running MiXCR on the immunoSEQ multiplex PCR reads. The sample shows hundreds of thousands of distinct CDR3 sequences, more than 70% of them seen only once. Sequenced sample: CD8+ T cells from PBMCs. The sequence was obtained from a human donor with multiple sclerosis. The rearrangement uses TRBV19 and TRBJ1-1; D not resolved. CDR3 DNA sequence: TGTGCCACCTCGAAGGGCCTGAACACTGAAGCTTTCTTT. It codes for CATSKGLNTEAFF.